Presented here are 22 T cell receptor beta chains from one specimen sequenced in a study of siplizumab effects on memory and regulatory T cells. Produced via immunoSEQ multiplex PCR; TCRdb's table is partial and in-frame only. The table includes about 100,000 clones, about 95% detected once. Input material: non-Treg CD4+ T cells sorted from blood. Receptor source: a human donor in good health.

This clone was seen a handful of times. The CDR3 here is CASSTRTGGARTEAFF. The CDR3 region has the DNA TGTGCCAGCAGTACTCGCACAGGGGGCGCGAGGACTGAAGCTTTCTTT. V usage is TRBV2 and J usage is TRBJ1-1; 9 bases fit TRBD1. This CDR3 region has 16 residues. V was clipped by 5 bases and J by 5 bases; unmatched bases: 12. CDR1 is SNHLY and CDR2 is FYNNEI in the germline V gene.

This clone appeared once. CDR3: CSAAEGFEKLFF. The CDR3 coding sequence is TGCAGCGCCGCTGAGGGATTTGAAAAACTGTTTTTT. The chain recombines TRBV29-1 with TRBJ1-4; D not resolved. The CDR3 length is 12 residues. The V end was cut by 7 bases, the J end by 7 bases, with 13 bases between. CDR1 is SQVTM, CDR2 ANQGSEA, per germline.

The chain has TRBV6-5 and TRBJ2-1; D uncertain. V lost 7 bases and J lost 1, with 14 bases in between. The CDR3 has 15 residues. From germline, CDR1 is MNHEY and CDR2 SVGAGI. In nucleotides, the CDR3 is TGTGCCAGCACCGTTAGGGCTGGATCCTACAATGAGCAGTTCTTC. This gives the protein CASTVRAGSYNEQFF.

The chain links TRBV7-8 to TRBJ1-2; D is unclear. Trimming removed 5 bases at V and 4 bases at J, with 8 bases between. The CDR3 is 12 amino acids. Germline V gene sequence: CDR1 SGHVS, CDR2 FQNEAQ. CDR3 sequence (DNA): TGTGCCAGCAGCGCTCAAAGCTATGGCTACACCTTC. Translated: CASSAQSYGYTF.

This chain joins TRBV2 and TRBJ2-1; 12 bases align to TRBD2. The CDR3 contains 14 residues. CDR1 is SNHLY and CDR2 is FYNNEI in the germline V gene. V shed 6 bases and J 7 bases; nucleotides not matched to a gene: 4. As DNA, the CDR3 is TGTGCCAGCAGCGGACTAGCGGGATTTAATGAGCAGTTCTTC. This sequence encodes CASSGLAGFNEQFF. Full variable domain (missing parts from reference TRBV2 and TRBJ2-1): EPEVTQTPSHQVTQMGQEVILRCVPISNHLYFYWYRQILGQKVEFLVSFYNNEISEKSEIFDDQFSVERPDGSNFTLKIRSTKLEDSAMYFCASSGLAGFNEQFFGPGTRLTVL.

This chain connects TRBV6-6 to TRBJ2-2; either TRBD1 or TRBD2 may supply D (6 bases each). Per the germline V gene, CDR1 is MNHNY and CDR2 is SVGAGI (reference sequence). V lost 2 bases to trimming and J lost 5 bases, with 12 bases between them. CDR3 size: 15 residues. The CDR3 nucleotides are TGTGCCAGCAGTTACCCCGAGGGGGGTACCGGGGAGCTGTTTTTT. Translated, it gives CASSYPEGGTGELFF.

The chain employs TRBV19 and TRBJ2-2, with 8 bases matching TRBD1. This CDR3 is built from 21 residues. Germline loops: CDR1 LNHDA, CDR2 SQIVND (reference sequence). J was trimmed by 0 bases and V by 4 bases; bases with no gene match: 19. For the CDR3, the DNA is TGTGCCAGTAGTACAACGTACACCTACAGGGGGTACGACTCGAACACCGGGGAGCTGTTTTTT. This gives the protein CASSTTYTYRGYDSNTGELFF.

This chain uses TRBV2 with TRBJ2-7, with D possibly being TRBD2 (6 bases). From germline, CDR1 is SNHLY and CDR2 FYNNEI. Trimming took off 4 bases at V and 6 bases at J, with 16 bases between the two ends. The length of the CDR3 is 14 residues. The CDR3 bases are TGTGCCAGCAGTGTCCTCGGGAGAGCGGTCGAGCAGTACTTC. This encodes CASSVLGRAVEQYF.

The genes are TRBV5-4 and TRBJ2-4; no reliable D call. The CDR3 sequence is 12 residues long. The germline gives CDR1 SGHNT, CDR2 YYREEE (reference sequence). V lost 7 bases, J lost 4 bases, and 9 bases lay in between. The CDR3 nucleotides are TGTGCCAGCGGTGACTTGAAAAACATTCAGTACTTC. Amino acids: CASGDLKNIQYF.

This clone was counted a few times. V gene TRBV18 combines with J gene TRBJ1-1, with unresolved D. The CDR3 runs to 14 residues. V lost 2 bases and J lost 0, with 7 bases in between. CDR1 KGHSH and CDR2 LQKENI come from the germline V gene. The CDR3 DNA reads TGTGCCAGCTCACCAACAGTCATGAACACTGAAGCTTTCTTT. This translates into CASSPTVMNTEAFF.

This sequence joins TRBV2 and TRBJ2-1; tentative D call: TRBD1 (5 bases). V was clipped by 4 bases and J by 10 bases, with 17 bases between them. The CDR3 is 14 residues long. Germline lookup yields CDR1 SNHLY and CDR2 FYNNEI. The CDR3 loop is CASSVGAAPGEQFF. CDR3 DNA: TGTGCCAGCAGTGTTGGGGCGGCCCCCGGGGAGCAGTTCTTC.

The chain joins TRBV5-4 to TRBJ2-3; perhaps TRBD2 as D (6 bases). Between the trimmed V and J ends, which lost 4 bases and 2 bases, there was a span of 8 bases. The germline V gene encodes CDR1 SGHNT and CDR2 YYREEE (reference sequence). The CDR3 extends over 13 amino acids. The CDR3 is CASSRESTDTQYF. The CDR3 nucleotides read TGTGCCAGCAGCCGGGAGTCCACAGATACGCAGTATTTT.

This chain links TRBV9 with TRBJ2-3; D uncertain. The CDR3 runs to 16 residues. In germline, CDR1 is SGDLS, CDR2 YYNGEE. V lost 0 bases to trimming and J lost 3 bases, with 14 bases between them. In DNA, the CDR3 is TGTGCCAGCAGCGTAGAGGTTCGGTCGGGTACAGATACGCAGTATTTT. Protein: CASSVEVRSGTDTQYF.

This clone was seen once. The chain recombines TRBV7-6 with TRBJ2-3; no clear D. CDR3 length equals 12 residues. Germline V lookup: CDR1 SGHVS, CDR2 FNYEAQ. The V end was cut by 2 bases, the J end by 4 bases, with 4 bases between. DNA for the CDR3: TGTGCCAGCAGCTTAAGTCCAGATACGCAGTATTTT. Encoded protein: CASSLSPDTQYF.

The gene calls are TRBV2 and TRBJ2-3, with 10 bases matching TRBD2. The CDR3 runs to 19 residues. The ends lost 2 bases at V and 0 bases at J; junction bases unmatched: 11. Germline V gene sequence: CDR1 SNHLY, CDR2 FYNNEI. CDR3 in DNA: TGTGCCAGCAGTGAACTAGCGGGAGAGCCAACTACTAGCACAGATACGCAGTATTTT. Translating it yields CASSELAGEPTTSTDTQYF.

This chain uses TRBV19 with TRBJ1-4; 11 bases agree with TRBD1. There are 14 residues in the CDR3. Germline V gene sequence: CDR1 LNHDA, CDR2 SQIVND (reference sequence). Germline trimming cut 6 bases from V and 8 bases from J; bases unmatched to any gene: 5. The CDR3 here is CASRPGQGDEKLFF. For the CDR3, the DNA is TGTGCCAGTAGGCCGGGACAGGGGGACGAAAAACTGTTTTTT.

The chain uses TRBV28 and TRBJ2-1, with 11 bases matching TRBD2. The CDR3 has 14 amino acids. Germline-derived CDR1 and CDR2 are MDHEN and SYDVKM. The V gene end was trimmed by 7 bases and the J gene end by 8 bases; junction bases not matched to a gene: 7. The CDR3 is CASTILAGVDEQFF. In DNA, the CDR3 is TGTGCCAGCACCATACTAGCGGGAGTAGATGAGCAGTTCTTC.

This chain connects TRBV5-1 to TRBJ1-2; D gene ambiguous. The CDR3 loop spans 14 amino acids. Looked up from germline, CDR1 is SGHRS and CDR2 is YFSETQ. Trimming took off 4 bases at V and 4 bases at J, with 14 bases between the two ends. This CDR3 is CASSLGEATYGYTF. CDR3 sequence (DNA): TGCGCCAGCAGCCTTGGGGAGGCTACCTATGGCTACACCTTC.

The rearrangement uses TRBV19 and TRBJ2-3; 7 bases are shared with TRBD1. Germline CDR1 is LNHDA and CDR2 is SQIVND (reference sequence). The CDR3 runs to 18 residues. Trimming cost V 4 bases and J 2 bases; bases outside gene matches: 15. DNA of the CDR3: TGTGCCAGTAGTACTACGGTACAGACAGGGACCATCACAGATACGCAGTATTTT. It yields the protein CASSTTVQTGTITDTQYF.

The CDR3 spells CASSRIGGPGDYEQYF. The CDR3 coding sequence is TGTGCCAGCAGCCGAATCGGAGGGCCCGGCGACTACGAGCAGTACTTC. This sequence joins TRBV9 and TRBJ2-7, with D perhaps matching TRBD2 (6 bases). Per the germline V gene, CDR1 is SGDLS and CDR2 is YYNGEE. CDR3 length: 16 residues. Trimming removed 4 bases at V and 3 bases at J, with 20 bases between.

The chain links TRBV14 to TRBJ2-3; D may be TRBD1 (5 bases). The CDR3 has 15 amino acids. From germline, CDR1 is SGHDN and CDR2 FVKESK. V was trimmed by 3 bases and J by 0 bases, leaving 10 bases between them. CDR3 loop: CASSQMTASTDTQYF. For the CDR3, the DNA is TGTGCCAGCAGCCAGATGACAGCGAGCACAGATACGCAGTATTTT.

The genes are TRBV4-2 and TRBJ2-5, with 9 positions matching TRBD1. This CDR3 contains 17 residues. Trimming removed 4 bases from V and 4 bases from J; junction bases left unmatched: 13. Per germline, CDR1 LGHNA and CDR2 YNFKEQ. The CDR3 here is CASSRDHGDRVRETQYF. The DNA of the CDR3 is TGTGCCAGCAGCCGAGACCACGGGGACAGGGTGAGAGAGACCCAGTACTTC.